Presented here are 21 T cell receptor beta chains from one specimen sequenced in a study of shared T cell receptors in the human thymus. Some clones are missing from TCRdb's copy, which holds only in-frame ones; the method was immunoSEQ multiplex PCR. The repertoire holds about 540,000 clones, about four fifths seen once, with approximately 0.013% in the top ten. This sample also belongs to another study, concerning human thymus T cells.

The sample consisted of thymocytes. The receptors here all came from a boy in the first two years of life with a congenital heart defect.

The gene calls are TRBV6-5 and TRBJ2-3, with 10 bases fitting TRBD1. CDR1 is MNHEY and CDR2 is SVGAGI in the germline V gene. This CDR3 spans 15 amino acids. V gave up 6 bases and J gave up 4 bases; unmatched junction bases: 7. The CDR3 loop is CASSSGDRGPDTQYF. The DNA of the CDR3 is TGTGCCAGCAGCTCCGGGGACAGGGGACCAGATACGCAGTATTTT.

This clone has just one count. V gene TRBV11-1 combines with J gene TRBJ2-3; the D gene is possibly TRBD2 (6 bases). This CDR3 is 15 amino acids long. CDR1 and CDR2 from the germline V gene are SGHAT and FQDESV (reference sequence). V dropped 0 bases and J dropped 6 bases, with 13 bases sitting between them. The CDR3 coding sequence is TGTGCCAGCAGCTTAGCGCGGGGCCGGGGGGATACGCAGTATTTT. It is translated as CASSLARGRGDTQYF.

The V call is TRBV10-3, the J call TRBJ1-4; D unclear. Between the trimmed V and J ends, which lost 10 bases and 8 bases, there was a span of 17 bases. This CDR3 is built from 13 residues. The germline V gene encodes CDR1 ENHRY and CDR2 SYGVKD. The CDR3 protein is CATRGTRWEKLFF. CDR3 coding DNA: TGTGCCACCCGGGGTACCCGTTGGGAAAAACTGTTTTTT.

The rearrangement uses TRBV6-6 and TRBJ2-3, with D possibly TRBD1 on 6 matching bases. CDR3 size: 16 residues. Germline-derived CDR1 and CDR2 are MNHNY and SVGAGI (reference sequence). Trimming took 7 bases from V and 6 from J, leaving 23 bases between them. The chain's CDR3 is CASNPGVWTLGDTQYF. CDR3 bases: TGTGCCAGCAACCCAGGGGTTTGGACGCTGGGGGATACGCAGTATTTT.

The chain employs TRBV15 and TRBJ2-7; possibly TRBD2 for D (5 bases). Germline V lookup: CDR1 LNHNV, CDR2 YYDKDF (reference sequence). The CDR3 spans 16 residues. Trimming left V 1 base short and J 0 bases short, with 13 bases between. The CDR3 loop is CATSRVGGRGSYEQYF. CDR3 in DNA: TGTGCCACCAGCAGAGTGGGCGGGCGAGGCTCCTACGAGCAGTACTTC.

The table lists this clone with a count of one. The V call is TRBV19, the J call TRBJ2-3; 8 bases match TRBD2. CDR1 is LNHDA, CDR2 SQIVND, per germline (reference sequence). Trimming at V came to 0 bases and at J to 6 bases, leaving 8 bases not matched to a gene. The length of the CDR3 is 16 residues. The CDR3 reads CASSIESSGIVDTQYF. CDR3 DNA: TGTGCCAGTAGTATAGAGAGTAGCGGGATCGTGGATACGCAGTATTTT.

This chain links TRBV30 with TRBJ2-5; 7 bases match TRBD2. The J call may be incorrect, as the DNA end agrees better with TRBJ2-7. CDR1 and CDR2 (germline): GTSNPN, SVGIG (reference sequence). The CDR3 loop spans 15 amino acids. CDR3 loop: CAWSAKPGGSYEQYF. CDR3 nucleotide sequence: TGTGCCTGGAGCGCAAAACCGGGCGGGAGCTACGAGCAGTACTTC.

Only a few counts were recorded for this clone. The rearrangement uses TRBV4-1 and TRBJ1-3, with D uncertain. This CDR3 spans 15 amino acids. V was clipped by 0 bases and J by 4 bases, with 10 bases between them. CDR1 is MGHRA, CDR2 YSYEKL, per germline. The chain's CDR3 is CASSQERARGNTIYF. CDR3 DNA: TGCGCCAGCAGCCAAGAGAGGGCACGAGGAAACACCATATATTTT.

This rearrangement joins TRBV11-2 to TRBJ2-7; the match to TRBD2 covers 16 bases. The germline gives CDR1 SGHAT, CDR2 FQNNGV. The V gene end was trimmed by 4 bases and the J gene end by 5 bases; junction bases not matched to a gene: 11. This CDR3 is 18 amino acids long. This CDR3 reads CASSYAGGLAGGVDEQYF. CDR3 in DNA: TGTGCCAGCAGCTACGCGGGGGGACTAGCGGGAGGGGTGGACGAGCAGTACTTC.

This clone appeared a few times. J is TRBJ2-5 and V is TRBV29-1; 7 bases are shared with TRBD2. CDR3 length equals 15 residues. J lost 1 base, V lost 6 bases, and 11 bases had no gene match. From germline, CDR1 is SQVTM and CDR2 ANQGSEA. In nucleotides, the CDR3 is TGCAGCGTGTCCCCGGGGGGACTAACCCAAGAGACCCAGTACTTC. This translates into CSVSPGGLTQETQYF.

The V call is TRBV15, the J call TRBJ2-7; no definite D call. Per germline, CDR1 LNHNV and CDR2 YYDKDF (reference sequence). V was trimmed by 8 bases and J by 0 bases, leaving 11 bases between them. The CDR3 has 13 residues. The CDR3 spells CATFDWSSYEQYF. For the CDR3, the DNA is TGTGCCACCTTTGACTGGAGCTCCTACGAGCAGTACTTC.

The chain is built from TRBV30 and TRBJ2-5; 8 bases line up with TRBD2. J lost 7 bases, V lost 5 bases, and 12 bases had no gene match. CDR3 length: 14 residues. CDR1 and CDR2 (germline): GTSNPN, SVGIG (reference sequence). The CDR3 sequence is CAWGGTSPNRTQYF. The CDR3 nucleotides read TGTGCCTGGGGAGGGACTAGTCCCAATCGGACCCAGTACTTC.

This clone was observed a few times. The chain is built from TRBV19 and TRBJ1-2, with a possible D match to TRBD1 (5 bases). Trimming removed 6 bases from V and 6 bases from J, with 17 bases in between. The germline CDR1 and CDR2 sequences are LNHDA and SQIVND (reference sequence). The CDR3 is 14 residues long. CDR3 sequence reads: CASSPRGGRDGYTF. The CDR3 coding sequence is TGTGCCAGTAGCCCGAGGGGAGGAAGGGATGGCTACACCTTC.

This sequence joins TRBV30 and TRBJ1-2; D gene unclear. Trimming pared 7 bases from V and 3 bases from J, leaving 15 bases between. The germline V gene encodes CDR1 GTSNPN and CDR2 SVGIG (reference sequence). The CDR3 runs to 13 residues. Here the CDR3 reads CALHLNGDYGYTF. The CDR3 bases are TGTGCCTTACACCTCAACGGGGACTATGGCTACACCTTC.

The chain recombines TRBV6-6 with TRBJ2-2; 7 positions match TRBD2. The V gene end was trimmed by 6 bases and the J gene end by 5 bases; junction bases not matched to a gene: 12. This CDR3 has 16 residues. From germline, CDR1 is MNHNY and CDR2 SVGAGI (reference sequence). The CDR3 region is CASSRAGERRTGELFF. Written as DNA, the CDR3 is TGTGCCAGCAGCCGGGCGGGAGAGCGGAGGACCGGGGAGCTGTTTTTT.

V gene TRBV10-3 combines with J gene TRBJ2-1; 8 bases fit TRBD2. The CDR3 is 16 residues long. V shed 3 bases and J 3 bases; nucleotides not matched to a gene: 7. Germline V gene data show CDR1 as ENHRY and CDR2 as SYGVKD. The CDR3 loop is CAISDLAGPIYNEQFF. In DNA, the CDR3 is TGTGCCATCAGTGATTTAGCGGGACCAATCTACAATGAGCAGTTCTTC.

This clone was detected once. The V gene is TRBV28, the J gene TRBJ1-5; 9 nucleotides line up with TRBD1. The CDR3 loop spans 16 amino acids. The junction had 9 bases not matched to a gene; V was cut back by 5 bases and J by 4 bases. Germline lookup yields CDR1 MDHEN and CDR2 SYDVKM. The CDR3 sequence: CASSPTTGGTNQPQHF. The CDR3 DNA follows: TGTGCCAGCAGTCCAACGACAGGGGGGACTAATCAGCCCCAGCATTTT.

This chain links TRBV15 with TRBJ2-7; 8 nucleotides match TRBD1. CDR1 is LNHNV, CDR2 YYDKDF, per germline (reference sequence). The CDR3 is 14 residues long. With 6 bases clipped from V and 2 bases from J, the junction kept 6 bases outside the gene matches. The CDR3 DNA follows: TGTGCCACCAGAGCCCCGGGACAGGCCTACGAGCAGTACTTC. The encoded protein is CATRAPGQAYEQYF.

V gene TRBV28 combines with J gene TRBJ1-4, with 8 bases that match TRBD1. Germline lookup yields CDR1 MDHEN and CDR2 SYDVKM. J was trimmed by 8 bases and V by 2 bases; bases with no gene match: 10. The CDR3 is 16 amino acids. This CDR3 is CASSLIDRGAGEKLFF. In DNA form, the CDR3 reads TGTGCCAGCAGTTTAATCGACAGGGGAGCGGGGGAAAAACTGTTTTTT.

This clone was counted only a few times. The V and J genes are TRBV4-1 and TRBJ2-1; D is unresolved. The V and J ends lost 0 bases and 5 bases respectively, with 8 bases between them. CDR3 size: 14 residues. The germline V gene encodes CDR1 MGHRA and CDR2 YSYEKL. This CDR3 reads CASSQDTRDNEQFF. DNA for the CDR3: TGCGCCAGCAGCCAAGATACTCGTGACAATGAGCAGTTCTTC.

The chain recombines TRBV30 with TRBJ2-5; TRBD2 matches 9 bases. The CDR3 covers 16 residues. CDR1 and CDR2 (germline): GTSNPN, SVGIG (reference sequence). The V gene end was trimmed by 0 bases and the J gene end by 4 bases; junction bases not matched to a gene: 9. CDR3 in DNA: TGTGCCTGGAGTGTCCTTGAGCGGGAGGTTCGAGAGACCCAGTACTTC. Residues: CAWSVLEREVRETQYF.